This TCR beta chain is drawn from a study of T cells after posttransplantation cyclophosphamide. Libraries were prepared by immunoSEQ multiplex PCR; TCRdb keeps only in-frame clonotypes and omits some of them. Of about 31,000 clones in the sample, about 91% were seen once. The naive gate required viable CD3+CD4+ or CD3+CD8+ cells with CCR7+CD45RA+CD45RO-CD95-CD27+CD28+ phenotype. Specimen: naive CD4+ T cells sorted from blood. The sequence was obtained from a man aged 25-45 years in good health and a related stem cell transplant donor.

CDR3 coding DNA: TGTGCCAGCAGCCGTGACAGGGGCTATAATTCACCCCTCCACTTT. As protein: CASSRDRGYNSPLHF. The chain employs TRBV11-2 and TRBJ1-6, with 8 bases identical to TRBD1. Germline CDR1 SGHAT, CDR2 FQNNGV. V lost 5 bases to trimming and J lost 3 bases; unmatched junction nucleotides: 3. The length of the CDR3 is 15 residues.